This T cell receptor beta chain was identified in a study of blood T cell repertoires in COVID-19. Study-wide context: The United States, Italy and Spain supplied acute and convalescent COVID-19 samples. PBMCs, B-cell-depleted T cells, or T cells provided the cDNA or gDNA that made up the material.

V dropped 5 bases and J dropped 2 bases, with 6 bases sitting between them. Germline V lookup: CDR1 SNHLY, CDR2 FYNNEI. CDR3 length: 13 amino acids. Authors' methods: How many nucleated cells were present was estimated from reference gene primer amplification. Assay: immunoSEQ multiplex PCR; the TCRdb copy retains only in-frame clones and omits some. V, J and clone size are taken as reported in that table, and D and trimming were inferred from the DNA itself. The sample contains tens of thousands of clones, about 91% of which appear only once. Sample: peripheral blood. The chain links TRBV2 to TRBJ2-2; tentative D call: TRBD2 (5 bases). This receptor was taken from a man aged 45-65 years with active COVID-19. CDR3 nucleotide sequence: TGTGCCAGCAGTCGGGGAAACACCGGGGAGCTGTTTTTT. It codes for CASSRGNTGELFF. Full variable domain (rest looked up from reference TRBV2 and TRBJ2-2): EPEVTQTPSHQVTQMGQEVILRCVPISNHLYFYWYRQILGQKVEFLVSFYNNEISEKSEIFDDQFSVERPDGSNFTLKIRSTKLEDSAMYFCASSRGNTGELFFGEGSRLTVL.